This T cell receptor beta chain was retrieved from a study of blood T cell repertoires in COVID-19. Produced via immunoSEQ multiplex PCR; TCRdb's table is partial and in-frame only. This sample has about 130,000 clones; around nine tenths occur once, and the top ten carry about an eighth. V lost 1 base, J lost 2 bases, and 3 bases lay in between. This CDR3 contains 12 residues. Germline-derived CDR1 and CDR2 are SEHNR and FQNEAQ (reference sequence). Sequencing input: peripheral blood. This TCR derives from a woman between 65 and 79 years old with COVID-19, enrolled during active disease. The gene calls are TRBV7-9 and TRBJ2-7; D not certain. The CDR3 protein is CASSLVAYEQYF. The DNA for the CDR3 is TGTGCCAGCAGCTTAGTCGCCTACGAGCAGTACTTC.